These 25 T cell receptor beta chains were sequenced from one sample in a study of cytotoxic CD8 clonotypes in ibrutinib-treated CLL. Sequencing used immunoSEQ multiplex PCR; TCRdb keeps in-frame clones, though not all of them. The sample carries about 130,000 clones, 80% to 90% recorded once. The sample was PBMCs, taken after 24 months of ibrutinib treatment. The receptors were sampled from a human donor with chronic lymphocytic leukemia.

This rearrangement joins TRBV4-3 to TRBJ2-3; 9 nucleotides line up with TRBD1. V shed 3 bases and J 5 bases; nucleotides not matched to a gene: 15. This CDR3 has 18 amino acids. From germline, CDR1 is LGHNA and CDR2 YSLEER. CDR3 sequence: CASSHAPPGQGALDTQYF. The CDR3 bases are TGCGCCAGCAGCCACGCTCCTCCGGGACAGGGTGCGCTAGATACGCAGTATTTT.

The chain links TRBV6-5 to TRBJ1-2, with 7 bases lining up with TRBD1. CDR3 length: 15 residues. Germline V gene lookup returns CDR1 MNHEY and CDR2 SVGAGI. Trimming at V came to 4 bases and at J to 7 bases, leaving 12 bases not matched to a gene. Here the CDR3 reads CASSSTTGSGFGYTF. CDR3 nucleotides: TGTGCCAGCAGTTCTACGACAGGGTCGGGTTTTGGCTACACCTTC.

This chain links TRBV6-1 with TRBJ1-5, with D possibly TRBD1 on 5 matching bases. CDR1 is MNHNS, CDR2 SASEGT, per germline. There are 16 residues in the CDR3. V was pared by 2 bases and J by 7 bases, with 18 bases between. The CDR3 DNA sequence: TGTGCCAGCAGTGAACGAGAGGGGCGTCAGTGGCAGCCCCAGCATTTT. This translates into CASSEREGRQWQPQHF.

The rearrangement joins TRBV5-5 to TRBJ1-2, with 9 bases matching TRBD1. The V and J ends lost 2 bases and 8 bases, in that order; junction bases with no gene match: 7. Per germline, CDR1 SGHKS and CDR2 YYEKEE (reference sequence). CDR3 size: 14 residues. CDR3 in DNA: TGTGCCAGCAGCTTTATGACAGGGGGTGTGGGCTACACCTTC. As protein: CASSFMTGGVGYTF.

This chain uses TRBV19 with TRBJ2-5; D not certain. Trimming stripped 6 bases from V and 5 bases from J, with 13 bases between. The germline CDR1 and CDR2 sequences are LNHDA and SQIVND (reference sequence). The CDR3 is 13 amino acids. For the CDR3, the DNA is TGTGCCAGTAGCCGCCAAAAAGGGGAGACCCAGTACTTC. It encodes CASSRQKGETQYF. Full variable domain (remainder filled in from reference TRBV19 and TRBJ2-5): DGGITQSPKYLFRKEGQNVTLSCEQNLNHDAMYWYRQDPGQGLRLIYYSQIVNDFQKGDIAEGYSVSREKKESFPLTVTSAQKNPTAFYLCASSRQKGETQYFGPGTRLLVL.

This sequence joins TRBV6-6 and TRBJ2-7; 7 positions match TRBD2. Germline V gene lookup returns CDR1 MNHNY and CDR2 SVGAGI (reference sequence). V was clipped by 8 bases and J by 5 bases; unmatched bases: 9. This CDR3 region has 13 residues. The chain's CDR3 is CASDGGVRNEQYF. In DNA form, the CDR3 reads TGTGCCAGCGATGGGGGGGTAAGGAACGAGCAGTACTTC.

This clone was picked up one time. The chain couples TRBV6-6 to TRBJ2-1; D is possibly TRBD1 (6 bases). Germline V gene data show CDR1 as MNHNY and CDR2 as SVGAGI (reference sequence). CDR3 length: 13 residues. V was cut by 4 bases and J by 12 bases, with 16 bases left in between. Written as DNA, the CDR3 is TGTGCCAGCAGTTCAGGGGCCGCCACGGGGCAGTTCTTC. Translating gives CASSSGAATGQFF.

The J gene is TRBJ1-2, the V gene TRBV5-6; 10 bases line up with TRBD1. The CDR3 sequence is 16 residues long. V gave up 4 bases and J gave up 7 bases; unmatched junction bases: 13. The germline V gene has CDR1 SGHDT and CDR2 YYEEEE. The CDR3 reads CASSSLVADRGLGYTF. CDR3 nucleotides: TGTGCCAGCAGCAGCTTAGTAGCTGACAGGGGGCTTGGCTACACCTTC.

V is TRBV7-9 and J is TRBJ2-3; no reliable D call. The V gene lost 7 bases and the J gene lost 4 bases, with 12 bases spanning the gap. This CDR3 is 13 amino acids long. Germline values: CDR1 SEHNR, CDR2 FQNEAQ (reference sequence). CDR3 nucleotide sequence: TGTGCCAGCACCGTCGACGTCCCAGATACGCAGTATTTT. Translated: CASTVDVPDTQYF.

The J gene is TRBJ1-4, the V gene TRBV6-5, with a weak D call TRBD1 (6 bases). V was trimmed by 8 bases and J by 10 bases, leaving 20 bases between them. The length of the CDR3 is 14 residues. The germline gives CDR1 MNHEY, CDR2 SVGAGI. The CDR3 DNA reads as TGTGCCAGCGGACCAGGGGATTATTTAGGAAAACTGTTTTTT. Translated, it gives CASGPGDYLGKLFF.

This clone was observed a single time. The chain links TRBV28 to TRBJ1-4; 9 nucleotides match TRBD1. Germline V gene sequence: CDR1 MDHEN, CDR2 SYDVKM. V shed 4 bases and J 8 bases; nucleotides not matched to a gene: 8. The CDR3 is made up of 15 amino acids. The CDR3 here is CASSSGTGPREKLFF. For the CDR3, the DNA is TGTGCCAGCAGTTCCGGGACAGGGCCTAGGGAAAAACTGTTTTTT.

This chain joins TRBV9 and TRBJ2-7; possible D gene TRBD1, 7 bases. This CDR3 has 13 residues. Germline values: CDR1 SGDLS, CDR2 YYNGEE. V lost 3 bases and J lost 7, with 14 bases in between. The CDR3 sequence is CASSGQGAGEQYF. CDR3 DNA: TGTGCCAGCAGCGGACAGGGTGCGGGGGAGCAGTACTTC.

This rearrangement joins TRBV5-6 to TRBJ2-7; D gene ambiguous. The V and J ends lost 4 bases and 5 bases respectively, with 19 bases between them. There are 15 residues in the CDR3. Germline values: CDR1 SGHDT, CDR2 YYEEEE. Written as DNA, the CDR3 is TGTGCCAGCAGCCTCCTAGGGTTAGGGAACGACGAGCAGTACTTC. Translating gives CASSLLGLGNDEQYF. Looking up the rest from reference TRBV5-6 and TRBJ2-7 gives the full variable domain: DAGVTQSPTHLIKTRGQQVTLRCSPKSGHDTVSWYQQALGQGPQFIFQYYEEEERQRGNFPDRFSGHQFPNYSSELNVNALLLGDSALYLCASSLLGLGNDEQYFGPGTRLTVT.

The chain couples TRBV7-8 to TRBJ2-3; 9 bases align to TRBD1. CDR1 is SGHVS, CDR2 FQNEAQ, per germline. The CDR3 covers 14 residues. Trimming removed 5 bases from V and 4 bases from J; junction bases left unmatched: 4. The CDR3 region has the DNA TGTGCCAGCAGCCCCAGGACAGGGGCAGATACGCAGTATTTT. Protein product: CASSPRTGADTQYF.

This clone was seen only a few times. The chain has TRBV10-3 and TRBJ2-2; 9 nucleotides align to TRBD2. CDR3 size: 15 residues. CDR1 is ENHRY, CDR2 SYGVKD, per germline. V lost 6 bases and J lost 5; bases outside the gene matches: 7. The CDR3 coding sequence is TGTGCCATCAGCCCAAGCGGGGGGATAACCGGGGAGCTGTTTTTT. Residues: CAISPSGGITGELFF.

The V gene is TRBV4-3, the J gene TRBJ2-1; TRBD2 agrees at 10 bases. The V gene end was trimmed by 3 bases and the J gene end by 7 bases; junction bases not matched to a gene: 6. Germline V gene sequence: CDR1 LGHNA, CDR2 YSLEER. CDR3 length: 15 residues. CDR3 protein: CASSHSGGAKNEQFF. CDR3 sequence (DNA): TGCGCCAGCAGCCACAGCGGGGGGGCGAAAAATGAGCAGTTCTTC.

This sequence joins TRBV5-1 and TRBJ2-2; TRBD2 matches at 7 bases. With V trimmed by 6 bases and J by 0 bases, 14 bases remained unmatched. The CDR3 totals 18 residues. Germline assignment: CDR1 SGHRS and CDR2 YFSETQ. The CDR3 bases are TGCGCCAGCACTGGTTACTTAGCGGGCAAAGCGAACACCGGGGAGCTGTTTTTT. As protein: CASTGYLAGKANTGELFF.

In this sample, this clone turned up a few times. The chain combines TRBV6-5 with TRBJ1-6, with a possible D match to TRBD1 (5 bases). The CDR3 is 13 amino acids. The V and J ends lost 6 bases and 8 bases respectively, with 11 bases between them. Germline CDR1 MNHEY, CDR2 SVGAGI. CDR3 sequence (DNA): TGTGCCAGCAGCTTGACAGTCGATTCACCCCTCCACTTT. Its translation is CASSLTVDSPLHF.

The chain carries TRBV19 and TRBJ1-3; no clear D. In germline, CDR1 is LNHDA, CDR2 SQIVND (reference sequence). Trimming took 9 bases from V and 4 from J, leaving 25 bases between them. This CDR3 region has 17 residues. DNA for the CDR3: TGTGCCAGCCCTTCCGGGGATAGGCACCGTGGGGGAAACACCATATATTTT. This codes for CASPSGDRHRGGNTIYF.

This chain joins TRBV5-1 and TRBJ2-7; D may be TRBD1 (6 bases). CDR1 is SGHRS, CDR2 YFSETQ, per germline. Deletions cut 1 base from V and 1 base from J, with 9 bases between. This CDR3 spans 14 amino acids. This CDR3 is CASSLYRESYEQYF. The DNA of the CDR3 is TGCGCCAGCAGCTTGTACAGGGAATCCTACGAGCAGTACTTC.

This chain links TRBV4-2 with TRBJ1-5; D uncertain. Germline CDR1 and CDR2: LGHNA and YNFKEQ. V gave up 1 base and J gave up 6 bases, with 4 bases separating them. The CDR3 sequence is 12 residues long. The CDR3 region is CASSQGGQPQHF. CDR3 sequence (DNA): TGTGCCAGCAGCCAAGGGGGTCAGCCCCAGCATTTT.

The genes are TRBV10-3 and TRBJ2-6, with no clear D. Per germline, CDR1 ENHRY and CDR2 SYGVKD. V was trimmed by 6 bases and J by 0 bases, leaving 6 bases between them. CDR3 length equals 14 residues. CDR3 bases: TGTGCCATCAGACAGAGCTCTGGGGCCAACGTCCTGACTTTC. Translated: CAIRQSSGANVLTF.

V is TRBV28 and J is TRBJ2-7; 11 nucleotides agree with TRBD2. CDR1 MDHEN and CDR2 SYDVKM come from the germline V gene. Unmatched junction bases numbered 10, after V lost 7 bases and J lost 5 bases. CDR3 length: 15 amino acids. The CDR3 here is CASNLSGGAWDEQYF. The CDR3 DNA sequence: TGTGCCAGCAACCTTAGCGGGGGGGCCTGGGACGAGCAGTACTTC.

V and J are TRBV7-6 and TRBJ1-2; D gene ambiguous. The CDR3 totals 16 residues. V lost 5 bases and J lost 4, with 20 bases in between. Looked up from germline, CDR1 is SGHVS and CDR2 is FNYEAQ. As DNA, the CDR3 is TGTGCCAGCAGCCAAGATGGTGCGGAGGTCGGCTATGGCTACACCTTC. This codes for CASSQDGAEVGYGYTF.

This chain uses TRBV27 with TRBJ1-2; 9 bases line up with TRBD1. The CDR3 spans 14 residues. In germline, CDR1 is MNHEY, CDR2 SMNVEV (reference sequence). V was clipped by 6 bases and J by 7 bases; unmatched bases: 9. In DNA form, the CDR3 reads TGTGCCAGCAGCCGATCGGGACAGGGCGGTGGCTACACCTTC. Protein sequence: CASSRSGQGGGYTF.